What follows describes a single TCR beta chain. Its antigen is unknown. Base qualities are not at hand, and no much larger clone is one base apart. Reading the germline V gene gives CDR1 SGDLS and CDR2 YYNGEE. There are 16 amino acids in the CDR3, from cysteine to phenylalanine inclusive. Only CDR3 DNA is held: 48 bases, read in frame from base 1. The junction shows trimming of 4 bases on V and 2 bases on J, and the gene matches do not reach 10 bases of it. This sample was taken from a study of shared clonotypes between healthy human individuals (TCRdb year 2020). Some background on the complete study: A couple of women and a few men aged 18 to 49 years were included in the cohort. For each donor, three plates each were used for CD4 naive and CD4 memory, two plates were used for CD8 naive, and one plate was used for CD8 memory. To estimate repertoire size and how much clonotype sharing occurs between individuals, the study deeply sequenced the blood TCR repertoires of several healthy adults. To increase sequencing depth and limit assay-specific biases, TCR repertoire library preparation and sequencing were carried out by different laboratories using diverse techniques. Per donor, leukapheresis produced somewhere between about 0.9 and 9.5 billion PBMCs.

Healthy HIV-negative adults with no recently reported acute infections or vaccinations were included as donors. Every donor was a Caucasian adult living in Nashville, Tennessee, USA. CD4+ T cells were enriched through magnetic negative selection, after which naive cells were positively selected on CD45RA and the remaining negative fraction served as the memory subset. Blood was collected by leukapheresis, and PBMCs were isolated by Ficoll-Histopaque density gradient centrifugation and then cryopreserved in liquid nitrogen vapor phase. Analytical flow cytometry was used to check the purity and quantity of every magnetically sorted T cell population. Genomic DNA was isolated from each sorted fraction and quantified by UV absorbance on a Nanodrop 2000c. Using the deep immunoSEQ assay, multiplex PCR amplified TCR CDR3 regions from genomic DNA. For each cell subset, the extracted genomic DNA was distributed evenly across all wells of several immunoSEQ 96-well plates, and each plate served as one replicate. For sorted subsets, around 200 ng genomic DNA, equal to 30,000 to 35,000 T cell genomes, was loaded into each replicate PCR. Purified libraries were measured with a Qubit 3.0 fluorometer, size-checked on a Bioanalyzer 2100, and measured again with the KAPA Library Quantification kit. Every immunoSEQ 96-well plate was sequenced on a separate single-read 150-cycle Illumina NextSeq 550 flow cell. Per the original workflow: Because the immunoSEQ output held only junctional sequences and lacked quality scores, the filtering could not match the filtering applied to full-length reads. Sequences were annotated with PyIR, a Python wrapper for IgBLAST v1.9, using IMGT germline references to assign V/J genes and CDR3. Reads were removed for weak V/J assignments (E-value above 1e-6), missing CDR3, stop codons, out-of-frame junctions, or ambiguous translated residues. V3J clonotypes were defined as sequences sharing the same inferred V gene, J gene, and CDR3 amino acid sequence. Percentage overlap between repertoires was computed as shared unique clonotypes divided by the size of the smaller repertoire. RTK rarefaction, the Chao1 estimator, and Recon v2.1 estimates of unobserved clonotypes were used to assess repertoire richness. Generation probabilities for all TCRbeta clonotypes obtained by the gDNA method from several donors were computed using OLGA. Sourced from immuneACCESS, this table was stored by TCRdb with only in-frame sequences that have V and J called. A share of the clones is absent; for the studies checked, an unresolved V gene accounts for under half, and the remainder has no known explanation. V and J calls and clone size are copied from that table; D and trimming were computed from the DNA. The sample yields millions of clones; over 90% were counted once. 0.35% to 0.45% of the sample rests with the top ten.

Study-level results and caveats: Only blood was sampled, and tissue TCR repertoires likely differ from those in blood. Even with the large sequencing depth, rarefaction of the sorted-subset datasets indicated that sequencing was incomplete. Across a few donors, approximately 4.9% of naive CD4, roughly 3.4% of naive CD8, 2.3% of memory CD4, and 0.3% to 0.45% of memory CD8 clonotypes were shared. Pairwise subsampling indicated that sequencing depth was expected to affect the degree of clonotype sharing among donors. Estimated clonotype richness was generally larger for naive than for memory subsets. Compared with non-shared clonotypes, the clonotypes found in all four sorted-subset donors had higher generation probabilities. The small number of donors limited the genetic and exposure-history diversity represented.

The sample was naive CD4+ T cells from PBMCs. Reading the label with the study, this specimen's cell subset or site is: CD45RA+ positively selected. This clonotype originated in a man aged 18 to 35 in good health. Some clones in this sample may be carry-over from other donors' samples. The V and J genes are TRBV9 and TRBJ2-3; TRBD2 aligns with 7 central bases. The CDR3 in this case is CASSPRGSGATDTQYF. The sequence in DNA is TGTGCCAGCAGCCCCCGGGGGAGCGGGGCCACAGATACGCAGTATTTT.